This T cell receptor beta chain derives from a study of low-dose radiotherapy and immunotherapy resistance in tumors. Looking at the study overall: Radiation delivery to Cohort 1 consisted of 0.5 Gy per fraction every 2 weeks, summing to 6.5 Gy. The study gave Cohort 2 1 Gy per fraction every two weeks, totaling 13 Gy over 26 weeks.

Alpha- and beta-chain coverage of first-strand cDNA came from TRAV- and TRBV-specific primers. Using a constant-region primer together with a V-primer adapter, TCRs were subjected to around 20 PCR cycles of amplification. TCRdb reprocessed the reads via MiXCR and lists one record per CDR3 protein. Seen here are 70,000 to 95,000 distinct CDR3 sequences, 15% to 20% observed once, and the top ten hold about 2.5%. There are 11 residues in the CDR3. Germline loops: CDR1 MNHNS, CDR2 SASEGT. V lost 7 bases and J 8 bases, leaving 9 bases between the germline ends. Time point described: before trial treatment. There are many counts of this clonotype.

This TCR came from a male donor with prostate cancer. The starting material was PBMCs, obtained before treatment. J is TRBJ2-1 and V is TRBV6-1; tentatively, D is TRBD1 (6 bases). Here the CDR3 DNA reads TGTGCCAGCAACCACAGGGATGAGCAGTTCTTC. It is translated as CASNHRDEQFF.